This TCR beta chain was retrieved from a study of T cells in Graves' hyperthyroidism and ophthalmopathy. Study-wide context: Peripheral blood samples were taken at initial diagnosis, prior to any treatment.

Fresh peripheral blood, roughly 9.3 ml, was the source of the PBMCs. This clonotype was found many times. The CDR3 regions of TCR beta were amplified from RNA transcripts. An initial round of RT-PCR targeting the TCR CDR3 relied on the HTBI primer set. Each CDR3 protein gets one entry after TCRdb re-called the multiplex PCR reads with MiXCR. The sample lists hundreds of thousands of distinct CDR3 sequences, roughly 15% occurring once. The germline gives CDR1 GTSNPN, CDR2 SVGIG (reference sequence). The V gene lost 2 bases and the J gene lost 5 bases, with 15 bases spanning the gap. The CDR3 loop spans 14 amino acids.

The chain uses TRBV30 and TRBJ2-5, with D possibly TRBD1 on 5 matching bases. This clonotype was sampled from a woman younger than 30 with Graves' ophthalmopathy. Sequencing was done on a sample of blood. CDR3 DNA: TGTGCCTGGAGTTCAATTGGGGCTCGGGAGACCCAGTACTTC. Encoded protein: CAWSSIGARETQYF.